The 26 T cell receptor beta chains given below trace back to one sample, sequenced in a study of PD-1 blockade in classical Hodgkin lymphoma. Relapse after autologous stem cell transplantation occurred in every patient, and brentuximab vedotin exposure varied. Investigators obtained CD8+ T cells from thawed PBMCs by magnetic negative selection. Clones were read by immunoSEQ multiplex PCR, and TCRdb kept only the in-frame ones, dropping some. The sample contains a few thousand clones, 70% to 85% of which appear only once. Sequenced material: CD8+ T cells from blood, taken at baseline. The receptors were sampled from a human donor with classical Hodgkin lymphoma.

This clone was detected only once. V usage is TRBV6-5 and J usage is TRBJ2-1; D gene ambiguous. This CDR3 has 12 residues. V gave up 0 bases and J gave up 6 bases, with 3 bases separating them. Germline V gives CDR1 MNHEY, CDR2 SVGAGI. In nucleotides, the CDR3 is TGTGCCAGCAGTTACTCCGCCAATGAGCAGTTCTTC. Its protein is CASSYSANEQFF.

The CDR3 sequence is CASSQGRSSSYNEQFF. The CDR3 region has the DNA TGCGCCAGCAGCCAAGGCCGTAGTAGCTCCTACAATGAGCAGTTCTTC. This chain connects TRBV4-3 to TRBJ2-1; D remains unclear. Trimming shortened V by 1 base and J by 0 bases, and 10 bases separated the two germline ends. CDR3 length: 16 amino acids. Per germline, CDR1 LGHNA and CDR2 YSLEER.

J is TRBJ1-1 and V is TRBV19, with D perhaps matching TRBD1 (6 bases). V gave up 6 bases and J gave up 0 bases, with 11 bases separating them. This CDR3 contains 14 residues. Germline assignment: CDR1 LNHDA and CDR2 SQIVND (reference sequence). The DNA for the CDR3 is TGTGCCAGTAGGAACAGGGAGATGAACACTGAAGCTTTCTTT. It is translated as CASRNREMNTEAFF.

The J gene is TRBJ2-1, the V gene TRBV19; 11 nucleotides line up with TRBD1. Trimming took 3 bases from V and 6 from J; bases not matched to a gene: 1. Per germline, CDR1 LNHDA and CDR2 SQIVND (reference sequence). The CDR3 sequence is 14 residues long. The CDR3 protein is CASSIGTGGNEQFF. CDR3 DNA: TGTGCCAGTAGTATCGGGACAGGGGGCAATGAGCAGTTCTTC.

The chain carries TRBV28 and TRBJ2-5; 11 bases are shared with TRBD1. This CDR3 region has 15 residues. The J segment lost 4 bases and the V segment lost 5 bases, leaving 6 bases of the junction unmatched. CDR1 MDHEN and CDR2 SYDVKM come from the germline V gene. The CDR3 loop reads CASSVDRGRGETQYF. CDR3 sequence (DNA): TGTGCCAGCAGTGTGGACAGGGGGCGCGGAGAGACCCAGTACTTC.

This chain connects TRBV27 to TRBJ2-1; 10 nucleotides align to TRBD1. The germline CDR1 and CDR2 sequences are MNHEY and SMNVEV (reference sequence). The CDR3 covers 15 residues. The V segment lost 5 bases and the J segment 4 bases; nucleotides outside the gene matches: 5. CDR3 DNA sequence: TGTGCCAGCAGTACGGGGACAGGGGATTACAATGAGCAGTTCTTC. Translating gives CASSTGTGDYNEQFF.

The chain couples TRBV7-2 to TRBJ2-7, with a weak D call TRBD2 (5 bases). V lost 1 base and J 4 bases, leaving 11 bases between the germline ends. Germline CDR1 SGHTA, CDR2 FQGNSA. This CDR3 region has 14 residues. CDR3 nucleotides: TGTGCCAGCAGCTTAGTCCTAACGGGGTACGAGCAGTACTTC. Protein product: CASSLVLTGYEQYF.

Concerning this clone: A junction boundary mismatches the germline segment, possibly from a read error. This chain uses TRBV5-4 with TRBJ1-1, with 8 bases aligning to TRBD1. Germline V gives CDR1 SGHNT, CDR2 YYREEE (reference sequence). The CDR3 runs 13 residues. The CDR3 DNA sequence: TGCGCCAGCAGCCAGAGGACAGGGAGGGAAGCTTTCTTT. Its translation is CASSQRTGREAFF.

This chain connects TRBV27 to TRBJ2-1; possibly TRBD2 for D (6 bases). The CDR3 is 19 residues long. From germline, CDR1 is MNHEY and CDR2 SMNVEV (reference sequence). V lost 3 bases, J lost 0 bases, and 21 bases lay in between. CDR3 loop: CASSLRLAGTGSSYNEQFF. CDR3 coding DNA: TGTGCCAGCAGTTTGAGACTTGCCGGGACTGGGAGCTCCTACAATGAGCAGTTCTTC.

The chain employs TRBV4-2 and TRBJ2-7; possibly TRBD1 for D (5 bases). Germline V CDR1 and CDR2: LGHNA, YNFKEQ. V dropped 0 bases and J dropped 1 base, with 7 bases sitting between them. This CDR3 region has 14 residues. The DNA of the CDR3 is TGTGCCAGCAGCCAAGAGAGACAGTCCTACGAGCAGTACTTC. This gives the protein CASSQERQSYEQYF.

This clone is a singleton in its sample. This chain uses TRBV4-3 with TRBJ1-1; tentatively, D is TRBD1 (5 bases). The V gene's germline CDR1 is LGHNA and CDR2 YSLEER. V was shortened by 0 bases and J by 3 bases, with 8 bases between the two germline ends. The CDR3 consists of 14 residues. CDR3 DNA: TGCGCCAGCAGCCAAGACAGGGACGACACTGAAGCTTTCTTT. It codes for CASSQDRDDTEAFF.

The V gene is TRBV9, the J gene TRBJ2-3; tentative D call: TRBD2 (6 bases). The CDR3 covers 13 residues. In germline, CDR1 is SGDLS, CDR2 YYNGEE. V was clipped by 7 bases and J by 1 base, with 10 bases between them. This chain's CDR3 is CASSPGGTDTQYF. As DNA, the CDR3 is TGTGCCAGCTCCCCGGGAGGCACAGATACGCAGTATTTT.

This clone showed up just once. V is TRBV5-1 and J is TRBJ2-1; D remains unclear. Germline V gene lookup returns CDR1 SGHRS and CDR2 YFSETQ. This CDR3 is 13 amino acids long. V lost 4 bases and J lost 6, with 11 bases in between. The CDR3 loop reads CASSPQGPNEQFF. The CDR3 region has the DNA TGCGCCAGCAGCCCCCAAGGCCCCAATGAGCAGTTCTTC.

V usage is TRBV4-1 and J usage is TRBJ1-2, with TRBD1 matching 9 bases. The CDR3 is 15 residues long. CDR1 is MGHRA and CDR2 is YSYEKL in the germline V gene. Trimming took 1 base from V and 3 from J; bases not matched to a gene: 3. The DNA of the CDR3 is TGCGCCAGCAGCCAAGTGGGACAGGGCGACTATGGCTACACCTTC. Protein: CASSQVGQGDYGYTF.

This clone was seen once. The V and J genes are TRBV7-3 and TRBJ2-5; D is possibly TRBD1 (6 bases). Germline V gene lookup returns CDR1 SGHTA and CDR2 FQGTGA. The CDR3 sequence is 13 residues long. The germline V and J ends were trimmed by 3 bases and 5 bases, with 10 bases remaining between them. CDR3 in amino acids: CASSLGARETQYF. CDR3 coding DNA: TGTGCCAGCAGCTTGGGGGCGCGGGAGACCCAGTACTTC.

This chain joins TRBV4-1 and TRBJ2-7, with D tentatively TRBD2 (5 bases). Looked up from germline, CDR1 is MGHRA and CDR2 is YSYEKL. Trimming took 0 bases from V and 2 from J, leaving 11 bases between them. This CDR3 has 15 residues. This chain's CDR3 is CASSQEPGSTYEQYF. The CDR3 DNA sequence: TGCGCCAGCAGCCAAGAACCGGGATCTACCTACGAGCAGTACTTC.

V and J are TRBV10-3 and TRBJ1-2, with 9 bases lining up with TRBD1. The CDR3 has 14 residues. The germline V gene encodes CDR1 ENHRY and CDR2 SYGVKD. V gave up 6 bases and J gave up 10 bases; unmatched junction bases: 12. Here the CDR3 DNA reads TGTGCCATCAGACAGACTGACAGGGGGATTGACTACACCTTC. Translating it yields CAIRQTDRGIDYTF.

The CDR3 DNA sequence: TGTGCCAGCAGTGAACAGGAGATGAGTGGCTACACCTTC. Amino acid sequence: CASSEQEMSGYTF. The rearrangement uses TRBV6-1 and TRBJ1-2; D is ambiguous. CDR3 size: 13 residues. Trimming took off 2 bases at V and 7 bases at J, with 11 bases between the two ends. Germline V lookup: CDR1 MNHNS, CDR2 SASEGT.

The chain recombines TRBV7-2 with TRBJ2-1; D not certain. CDR3 length: 15 residues. CDR1 is SGHTA and CDR2 is FQGNSA in the germline V gene. Trimming removed 2 bases from V and 8 bases from J, with 16 bases in between. This CDR3 reads CASSLRWLPPDEQFF. Here the CDR3 DNA reads TGTGCCAGCAGCTTAAGGTGGCTCCCCCCGGATGAGCAGTTCTTC.

The CDR3: CASSPYSGGVYGYTF. In DNA form, the CDR3 reads TGTGCCAGCAGCCCTTACTCGGGGGGGGTCTATGGCTACACCTTC. The V call is TRBV7-9, the J call TRBJ1-2; D might be TRBD1 (5 bases). V was cut by 5 bases and J by 4 bases, with 17 bases left in between. The CDR3 loop spans 15 amino acids. Germline V lookup: CDR1 SEHNR, CDR2 FQNEAQ (reference sequence).

V and J are TRBV19 and TRBJ2-5; 8 bases are a match to TRBD1. The CDR3 is 13 amino acids. The J segment lost 2 bases and the V segment lost 9 bases, leaving 5 bases of the junction unmatched. Germline V gene lookup returns CDR1 LNHDA and CDR2 SQIVND (reference sequence). CDR3 sequence (DNA): TGTGCCAGCAACGACAGGGGTCAAGAGACCCAGTACTTC. This codes for CASNDRGQETQYF.

The chain uses TRBV28 and TRBJ2-7; D ambiguous. From germline, CDR1 is MDHEN and CDR2 SYDVKM. Trimming pared 4 bases from V and 4 bases from J, leaving 23 bases between. The CDR3 totals 17 residues. CDR3 sequence: CASSSGSWSPPIYEQYF. DNA of the CDR3: TGTGCCAGCAGTTCTGGTTCGTGGAGCCCTCCAATTTACGAGCAGTACTTC.

The chain links TRBV10-3 to TRBJ2-7, with D perhaps TRBD2 (5 bases). V lost 4 bases and J 2 bases, leaving 15 bases between the germline ends. Germline CDR1 reads ENHRY; CDR2 reads SYGVKD. This CDR3 region has 15 residues. The CDR3 DNA is TGTGCCATCAGTGGGGGTGACTACTCCCCCTACGAGCAGTACTTC. Its translation is CAISGGDYSPYEQYF.

The chain has TRBV7-3 and TRBJ2-7; a possible D gene is TRBD1 (5 bases). Trimming shortened V by 5 bases and J by 9 bases, and 17 bases separated the two germline ends. This CDR3 has 13 amino acids. Germline V gene lookup returns CDR1 SGHTA and CDR2 FQGTGA. This CDR3 is CASSPPRESGQYF. The CDR3, as DNA: TGTGCCAGCAGCCCGCCCAGGGAATCAGGGCAGTACTTC.

This chain uses TRBV11-2 with TRBJ2-1, with 7 bases lining up with TRBD1. The length of the CDR3 is 15 residues. The V gene end was trimmed by 5 bases and the J gene end by 5 bases; junction bases not matched to a gene: 9. Germline CDR1 SGHAT, CDR2 FQNNGV. CDR3: CASSRTGTDNNEQFF. For the CDR3, the DNA is TGTGCCAGCAGCAGAACCGGGACAGATAACAATGAGCAGTTCTTC.

CDR3 in amino acids: CASSFRTEKNGYTF. The CDR3 nucleotides are TGTGCCAGCAGCTTTCGGACAGAGAAAAATGGCTACACCTTC. The chain joins TRBV11-2 to TRBJ1-2; maybe TRBD1 (6 bases). The V end lost 3 bases, the J end lost 6 bases, and 14 bases lay between the germline ends. Germline V gene sequence: CDR1 SGHAT, CDR2 FQNNGV. The CDR3 runs 14 residues.